A single sample gave rise to the 24 T cell receptor beta chains below, sequenced in a study of T cells in women clearing cervical HPV infection. The protocol was immunoSEQ multiplex PCR, while the TCRdb copy is restricted to in-frame clones and leaves out a portion. Its table lists 7,500 to 9,500 clones. Sequences were obtained from blood buffy coat. These receptors were collected from a woman aged 18 to 75 with a cervical HPV16 infection that either progressed to CIN3+ or cleared (not recorded which).

As concerns this clone: Coverage ceases 3 residues before the CDR3 finishes, and the germline J gene fills in the end. V and J are TRBV20-1 and TRBJ1-2; 7 bases map to TRBD1. This CDR3 has 14 residues. Trimming cost V 6 bases and J 3 bases; bases outside gene matches: 10. Germline loops: CDR1 DFQATT, CDR2 SNEGSKA (reference sequence). The part of the CDR3 DNA that was read is TGCAGTGCCGGCCCAGGGGGGAATTACTATGGC. It encodes CSAGPGGNYYG. The entire CDR3 sequence reads CSAGPGGNYYGYTF.

By frequency, this clone registers medium-sized. The CDR3 end lies 3 residues beyond the end of the read and is filled in from the germline J gene. The gene calls are TRBV5-1 and TRBJ2-4; D unclear. The CDR3 contains 15 residues. Germline V CDR1 and CDR2: SGHRS, YFSETQ. The V gene lost 0 bases and the J gene lost 3 bases, with 10 bases spanning the gap. CDR3 amino acids: CASSLAGDGKNIQYF. The covered CDR3 bases are TGCGCCAGCAGCTTGGCCGGTGATGGCAAAAACATT.

A remark on this clone: The CDR3 end falls 3 residues outside the read, so it is completed with the germline J gene. V usage is TRBV11-1 and J usage is TRBJ1-1; no reliable D call. V shed 2 bases and J shed 2 bases, with 12 bases lying between them. Germline CDR1 reads SGHAT; CDR2 reads FQDESV (reference sequence). The length of the CDR3 is 15 residues. The part of the CDR3 DNA that was read is TGTGCCAGCAGCTTACGGCCGACGACTAACACTGAA. This gives the protein CASSLRPTTNTE. The whole CDR3 is CASSLRPTTNTEAFF.

With regard to this clone: The read falls 3 residues short of the CDR3 end, and the missing part is taken from the germline J gene. This sequence joins TRBV7-3 and TRBJ1-2; no reliable D call. The CDR3 loop spans 15 amino acids. Germline V gives CDR1 SGHTA, CDR2 FQGTGA. The covered CDR3 bases are TGTGCCAGCAGCTTTTCCGGGTCGGGTTACAATGAC. Translating it yields CASSFSGSGYND. The CDR3 as a whole reads CASSFSGSGYNDYTF.

Regarding this clone: The read comes to an end 3 residues before the CDR3 does, leaving the germline J gene to fill in the end. The gene calls are TRBV19 and TRBJ1-1; D might be TRBD1 (5 bases). From germline, CDR1 is LNHDA and CDR2 SQIVND (reference sequence). This CDR3 spans 13 amino acids. V lost 5 bases, J lost 0 bases, and 7 bases lay in between. CDR3: CASSARVNTEAFF. The part of the CDR3 DNA that was read is TGTGCCAGTAGTGCCAGGGTGAACACTGAA.

Notes on this clone: The CDR3 end falls 3 residues outside the read, so it is completed with the germline J gene. The gene calls are TRBV14 and TRBJ1-2, with 8 bases aligning to TRBD1. This CDR3 region has 14 residues. With V trimmed by 3 bases and J by 7 bases, 7 bases remained unmatched. Germline lookup yields CDR1 SGHDN and CDR2 FVKESK. CDR3 bases read: TGTGCCAGCAGCCACTTGGACAGGGTGGGTGGC. Amino acid sequence: CASSHLDRVGG. The full CDR3 protein reads CASSHLDRVGGYTF.

The CDR3 protein is CARGLATQNTGELFF. The sequenced part of the CDR3 DNA is TGTGCCAGAGGACTAGCGACTCAGAACACCGGGGAG. V and J are TRBV2 and TRBJ2-2, with 9 bases aligning to TRBD2. The read is 3 residues too short to cover the CDR3 end, so that end is filled in from the germline J gene. The germline CDR1 and CDR2 sequences are SNHLY and FYNNEI. J was trimmed by 1 base and V by 9 bases; bases with no gene match: 6. The CDR3 is 15 amino acids.

As concerns this clone: The CDR3 goes on 3 residues after the read ends, and that part is filled in from the germline J gene. V is TRBV5-1 and J is TRBJ1-1; D call uncertain. The V gene's germline CDR1 is SGHRS and CDR2 YFSETQ. The CDR3 is 16 residues long. Trimming stripped 10 bases from V and 4 bases from J, with 26 bases between. The CDR3 loop reads CASHPFVAGGGTEAFF. Partial CDR3 DNA: TGCGCCTCTCACCCTTTCGTGGCGGGCGGAGGCACTGAA.

Judged by frequency, this clone is medium-sized. The CDR3 is cut off 3 residues early in the read; its end comes from the germline J gene. This chain uses TRBV7-2 with TRBJ2-3; weak D call: TRBD2 (7 bases). There are 15 residues in the CDR3. Trimming took 3 bases from V and 5 from J, leaving 15 bases between them. The germline gives CDR1 SGHTA, CDR2 FQGNSA. The covered CDR3 bases are TGTGCCAGCAGCTTTGGGGGGGCCGCTGGAGATACG. This encodes CASSFGGAAGDT. The whole CDR3 region reads CASSFGGAAGDTQYF.

As for this clone: The read terminates 3 residues before the CDR3 end, so the remaining end is supplied by the germline J gene. The rearrangement joins TRBV5-1 to TRBJ2-3; 7 bases align to TRBD2. The germline V gene has CDR1 SGHRS and CDR2 YFSETQ. The CDR3 has 14 residues. CDR3 DNA, as far as it was read: TGCGCCAGCCGCCCGGGGGGAACGCAAGAGACG. This encodes CASRPGGTQET. The full-length CDR3 reads as CASRPGGTQETQYF. Drawing the rest from reference TRBV5-1 and TRBJ2-3, the complete variable domain is KAGVTQTPRYLIKTRGQQVTLSCSPISGHRSVSWYQQTPGQGLQFLFEYFSETQRNKGNFPGRFSGRQFSNSRSEMNVSTLELGDSALYLCASRPGGTQETQYFGPGTRLTVL.

By frequency, this clone registers medium-sized. The read is 3 residues too short to cover the CDR3 end, so that end is filled in from the germline J gene. The J gene is TRBJ2-3, the V gene TRBV20-1, with 15 bases aligning to TRBD2. Germline lookup yields CDR1 DFQATT and CDR2 SNEGSKA (reference sequence). Germline trimming cut 3 bases from V and 2 bases from J; bases unmatched to any gene: 6. There are 17 residues in the CDR3. Incomplete CDR3 DNA: TGCAGTGCTAGGACCGGGACTAGCGGGGGGAACACAGATACG. Encoded protein: CSARTGTSGGNTDT. The CDR3 reads in full as CSARTGTSGGNTDTQYF.

With respect to this clone: Read coverage stops 3 residues before the CDR3 terminus; the germline J gene supplies the remainder. The genes are TRBV20-1 and TRBJ2-5; no clear D gene. The germline V gene has CDR1 DFQATT and CDR2 SNEGSKA (reference sequence). This CDR3 is 11 amino acids long. The V and J ends lost 5 bases and 3 bases respectively, with 7 bases between them. CDR3 amino acids: CSAPDKETQYF. Partial CDR3 DNA: TGCAGTGCTCCAGATAAAGAGACC.

Note on this clone: The read ends 3 residues early relative to the CDR3; the germline J gene fills the gap. This sequence joins TRBV20-1 and TRBJ2-6; 10 nucleotides match TRBD1. The CDR3 spans 17 residues. J was trimmed by 0 bases and V by 4 bases; bases with no gene match: 6. Germline V gives CDR1 DFQATT, CDR2 SNEGSKA (reference sequence). CDR3 amino acids: CSAIWDRGFSGANVLTF. The DNA read from the CDR3 is TGCAGTGCTATTTGGGACAGGGGTTTCTCTGGGGCCAACGTC.

Remarks on this clone: The read gets to within 3 residues of the CDR3 end, and the germline J gene fills in the rest. J is TRBJ2-2 and V is TRBV2; 7 nucleotides line up with TRBD1. The CDR3 contains 15 residues. Germline values: CDR1 SNHLY, CDR2 FYNNEI. The DNA read from the CDR3 is TGTGCCAGCAGTGAAAAGCGGACAGGAGGCTCACCG. Encoded protein: CASSEKRTGGSP. In full, the CDR3 is CASSEKRTGGSPLFF.

This CDR3 is CASSSTGLNEKLFF. CDR3 DNA, as far as it was read: TGTGCCAGCTCCTCGACAGGTTTAAATGAAAAG. The genes are TRBV18 and TRBJ2-2, with D possibly being TRBD1 (6 bases). From the germline J gene comes the end of the CDR3, since the read stops 3 residues before it. From germline, CDR1 is KGHSH and CDR2 LQKENI. The CDR3 spans 14 residues.

About this clone: Read sequence stops 3 residues before the CDR3 end, and the germline J gene provides the missing end. The chain carries TRBV2 and TRBJ2-4, with 7 bases lining up with TRBD1. In germline, CDR1 is SNHLY, CDR2 FYNNEI. There are 12 residues in the CDR3. The CDR3 bases that were read are TGTGCCAGCAGAGGGGGCAATCAGCCT. It specifies CASRGGNQP. The CDR3 as a whole reads CASRGGNQPQYF.

CDR3 residues: CASSDGVQRGGEQYF. CDR3 bases read: TGTGCCAGCAGCGATGGGGTCCAGCGGGGTGGCGAG. V usage is TRBV13 and J usage is TRBJ2-7, with 7 bases matching TRBD2. The read gets to within 3 residues of the CDR3 end, and the germline J gene fills in the rest. This CDR3 has 15 residues. The J segment lost 6 bases and the V segment lost 5 bases, leaving 13 bases of the junction unmatched. Germline V gives CDR1 PRHDT, CDR2 FYEKMQ (reference sequence). The full variable domain, rest sourced from reference TRBV13 and TRBJ2-7, is AAGVIQSPRHLIKEKRETATLKCYPIPRHDTVYWYQQGPGQDPQFLISFYEKMQSDKGSIPDRFSAQQFSDYHSELNMSSLELGDSALYFCASSDGVQRGGEQYFGPGTRLTVT.

About this clone itself: From the germline J gene comes the end of the CDR3, since the read stops 3 residues before it. This chain uses TRBV5-1 with TRBJ2-5; a possible D gene is TRBD2 (6 bases). The V end was cut by 4 bases, the J end by 1 base, with 17 bases between. Germline loops: CDR1 SGHRS, CDR2 YFSETQ. This CDR3 comprises 16 residues. CDR3 DNA (partial): TGCGCCAGCAGCAAGGATGTGGCGGGGAGCCAAGAGACC. Protein: CASSKDVAGSQET. The CDR3 in its entirety is CASSKDVAGSQETQYF.

Note on this clone: The read ends 3 residues shy of where the CDR3 ends; the end is completed using the germline J gene. The chain recombines TRBV5-5 with TRBJ2-7; D remains unclear. Trimming pared 3 bases from V and 0 bases from J, leaving 13 bases between. This CDR3 has 15 residues. Germline V gene data show CDR1 as SGHKS and CDR2 as YYEKEE (reference sequence). CDR3 residues: CASSSPGALSYEQYF. CDR3 bases read: TGTGCCAGCAGCTCGCCGGGTGCCCTCTCCTACGAG.

Turning to this clone: The sequenced fragment ends 3 residues before the CDR3 boundary, so the rest is inferred from the germline J gene. This chain connects TRBV7-9 to TRBJ1-1; weak D call: TRBD1 (6 bases). Germline CDR1 is SEHNR and CDR2 is FQNEAQ (reference sequence). There are 13 residues in the CDR3. CDR3 bases read: TGTGCCAGCAGCTTATTGACAGGAGAGACA. It yields the protein CASSLLTGET. The whole CDR3 protein reads CASSLLTGETAFF.

Turning to this clone: The sequence runs out 3 residues before the end of the CDR3; the remainder is reconstructed from the germline J gene. The chain has TRBV5-1 and TRBJ2-2; 7 bases map to TRBD2. Losses at the gene ends were 6 bases for V and 2 bases for J; bases not matched to a gene: 10. The length of the CDR3 is 16 residues. Germline V CDR1 and CDR2: SGHRS, YFSETQ. Here the CDR3 reads CASTPTGRENTGELFF. The part of the CDR3 DNA that was read is TGCGCCAGCACCCCTACGGGGAGGGAAAACACCGGGGAG.

By frequency, this clone registers medium-sized. The read finishes 3 residues shy of the CDR3 end, and the germline J gene is used to complete it. The rearrangement links TRBV5-6 to TRBJ2-5; 9 bases agree with TRBD1. Germline V gene data show CDR1 as SGHDT and CDR2 as YYEEEE. The CDR3 extends over 15 amino acids. The V segment lost 2 bases and the J segment 2 bases; nucleotides outside the gene matches: 4. CDR3 DNA (partial): TGTGCCAGCAGCTTCGACAGGGGGTTGCAAGAGACC. Encoded protein: CASSFDRGLQET. The whole CDR3 protein is CASSFDRGLQETQYF.

A word on this clone: Read coverage stops 3 residues before the CDR3 terminus; the germline J gene supplies the remainder. The chain uses TRBV29-1 and TRBJ2-2, with D possibly matching TRBD1 (6 bases). The CDR3 has 12 amino acids. Germline V gene sequence: CDR1 SQVTM, CDR2 ANQGSEA. The sequenced CDR3 bases are TGCAGCGTTGAGGGGGCGAGTGAAAAG. Encoded protein: CSVEGASEK. The entire CDR3 reads CSVEGASEKLFF.

In regard to this clone: The read stops 3 residues short of the end of the CDR3; the missing end is completed from the germline J gene. This chain links TRBV18 with TRBJ1-2; TRBD1 matches 9 bases. V was pared by 0 bases and J by 3 bases, with 5 bases of the junction left unmatched. This CDR3 contains 16 residues. Germline loops: CDR1 KGHSH, CDR2 LQKENI. Partial CDR3 DNA: TGTGCCAGCTCACCACCGGGACAGGGAGTTTACTATGGC. As protein: CASSPPGQGVYYG. The whole CDR3 reads CASSPPGQGVYYGYTF.